This TCR beta chain emerged from a study of T cell repertoires in cytomegalovirus infection. Turning to the study itself: CMV infection and matching HLA type were both indicated by public TCR beta signatures.

Of note for this clonotype: Its specificity is unknown.

Study-wide points: Clonotype analysis showed dominance of the ex vivo response by HLA-C-restricted CMV-specific TCR beta clonotypes.

TCRdb reanalysed the reads using MiXCR and keeps one entry per CDR3 protein. The table lists about 740,000 distinct CDR3 sequences, 35% to 45% of them singletons. This CDR3 region has 14 residues. In germline, CDR1 is MGHRA, CDR2 YSYEKL. Trimming stripped 4 bases from V and 3 bases from J, with 10 bases between. Sequencing was performed on PBMCs. The receptor's source is a human donor in good health (CMV status not recorded). Some clones in this sample may be carry-over from other donors' samples. V gene TRBV4-1 combines with J gene TRBJ2-1, with D possibly matching TRBD2 (6 bases). CDR3: CASSPGLFYNEQFF. The CDR3 DNA reads TGCGCCAGCAGCCCCGGACTATTCTACAATGAGCAGTTCTTC.